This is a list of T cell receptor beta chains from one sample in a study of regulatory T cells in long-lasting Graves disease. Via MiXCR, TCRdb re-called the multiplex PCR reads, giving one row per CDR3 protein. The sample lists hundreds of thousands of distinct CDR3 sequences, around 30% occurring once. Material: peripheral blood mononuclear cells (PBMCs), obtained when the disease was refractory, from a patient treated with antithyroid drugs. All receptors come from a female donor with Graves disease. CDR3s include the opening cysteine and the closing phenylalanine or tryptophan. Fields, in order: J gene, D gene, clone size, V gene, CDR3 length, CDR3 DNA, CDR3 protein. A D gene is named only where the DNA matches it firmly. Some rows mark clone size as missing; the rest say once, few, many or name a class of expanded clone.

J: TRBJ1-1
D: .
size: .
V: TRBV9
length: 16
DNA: TGTGCCAGCAGCGTAGTGGCAGCCGTGTGGAACACTGAAGCTTTCTTT
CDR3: CASSVVAAVWNTEAFF

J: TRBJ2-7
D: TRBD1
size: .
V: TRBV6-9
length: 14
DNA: TGTGCCAGCAGTTCTGACGGGACAGCTTACGAGCAGTACTTC
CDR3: CASSSDGTAYEQYF

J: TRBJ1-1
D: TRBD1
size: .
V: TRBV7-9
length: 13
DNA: TGTGCCAGCAGCTGGTCAGGGGGTACTGAAGCTTTCTTT
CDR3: CASSWSGGTEAFF

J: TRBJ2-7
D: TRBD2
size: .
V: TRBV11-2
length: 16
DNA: TGTGCCAGCAGCTGGGGAGGACTAGCGGGGGCCTACGAGCAGTACTTC
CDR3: CASSWGGLAGAYEQYF

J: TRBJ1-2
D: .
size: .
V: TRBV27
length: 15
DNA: TGTGCCAGCAGTTTAAGGCAGGGGATTTCCTATGGCTACACCTTC
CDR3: CASSLRQGISYGYTF

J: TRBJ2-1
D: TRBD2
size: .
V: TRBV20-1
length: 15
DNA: TGCAGTGCTGTACTGGGGATAGCGGGAGGAATTGAGCAGTTCTTC
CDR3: CSAVLGIAGGIEQFF

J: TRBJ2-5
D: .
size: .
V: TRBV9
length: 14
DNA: TGTGCCAGCAGCTCATGGGGAGCCCAAGAGACCCAGTACTTC
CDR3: CASSSWGAQETQYF

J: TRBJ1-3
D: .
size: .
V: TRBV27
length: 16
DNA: TGTGCCAGCAGTTCCCAGGGGCCGCACTCTGGAAACACCATATATTTT
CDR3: CASSSQGPHSGNTIYF

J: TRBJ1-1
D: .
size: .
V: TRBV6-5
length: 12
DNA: TGTGCCAGCAGTTATTTGAAAGCTGAAGCTTTCTTT
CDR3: CASSYLKAEAFF

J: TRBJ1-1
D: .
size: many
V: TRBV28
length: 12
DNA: TGTGCCAGCAGGCAGACGAACACTGAAGCTTTCTTT
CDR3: CASRQTNTEAFF

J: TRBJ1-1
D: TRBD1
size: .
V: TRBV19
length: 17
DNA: TGTGCCAGTACCCTTCTCGGGACAGGGGTTTTGAACACTGAAGCTTTCTTT
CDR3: CASTLLGTGVLNTEAFF

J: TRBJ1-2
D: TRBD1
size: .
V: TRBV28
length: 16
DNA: TGTGCCAGCAGCCCGGCCGGGACAGGGGGGCTCTATGGCTACACCTTC
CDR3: CASSPAGTGGLYGYTF

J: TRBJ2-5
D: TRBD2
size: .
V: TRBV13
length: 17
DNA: TGTGCCAGCAGCTCAACTGAAGGACTAGCGGGAGGGGAGACCCAGTACTTC
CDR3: CASSSTEGLAGGETQYF

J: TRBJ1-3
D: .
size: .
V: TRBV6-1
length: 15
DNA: TGTGCCAGCACCTCCGGGGCAGGGGCAGGAAACACCATATATTTT
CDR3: CASTSGAGAGNTIYF

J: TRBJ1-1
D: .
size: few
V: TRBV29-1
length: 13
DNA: TGCAGCGTTGAAATGGGAGCGAACACTGAAGCTTTCTTT
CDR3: CSVEMGANTEAFF

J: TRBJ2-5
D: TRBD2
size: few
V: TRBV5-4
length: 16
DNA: TGTGCCAGCAGCTCGGCGGGACTAGCGGGAAAGGAGACCCAGTACTTC
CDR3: CASSSAGLAGKETQYF

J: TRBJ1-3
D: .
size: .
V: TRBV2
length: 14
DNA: TGTGCCAGCGGTGATAGGACCTCTGGAAACACCATATATTTT
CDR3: CASGDRTSGNTIYF

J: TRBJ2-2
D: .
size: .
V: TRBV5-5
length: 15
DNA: TGTGCCAGCAACCCTACGGGGACGAACACCGGGGAGCTGTTTTTT
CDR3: CASNPTGTNTGELFF

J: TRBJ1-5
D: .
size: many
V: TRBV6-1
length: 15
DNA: TGTGCCAGCATCTACAGGGAGAATAGCAATCAGCCCCAGCATTTT
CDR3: CASIYRENSNQPQHF

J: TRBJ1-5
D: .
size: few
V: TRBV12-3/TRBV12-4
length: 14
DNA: TGTGCCAGCAGTGGACCGACAGCCAATCAGCCCCAGCATTTT
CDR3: CASSGPTANQPQHF

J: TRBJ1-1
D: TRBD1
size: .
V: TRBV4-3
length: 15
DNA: TGCGCCAGCAGCCAAGTCCAGGGGGCAGACACTGAAGCTTTCTTT
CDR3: CASSQVQGADTEAFF

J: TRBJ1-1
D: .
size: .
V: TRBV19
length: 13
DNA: TGTGCCAGTAAATGGGGAATGAACACTGAAGCTTTCTTT
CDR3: CASKWGMNTEAFF

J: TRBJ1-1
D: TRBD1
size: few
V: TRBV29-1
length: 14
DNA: TGCAGCGCCAAGGCGACAGGGGCAAACACTGAAGCTTTCTTT
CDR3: CSAKATGANTEAFF

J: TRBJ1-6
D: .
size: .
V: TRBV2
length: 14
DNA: TGTGCCAGCAGTGAAGGCTTGCTTAATTCACCCCTCCACTTT
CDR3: CASSEGLLNSPLHF

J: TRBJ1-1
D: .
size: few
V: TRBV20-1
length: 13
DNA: TGCAGTGCTAGTGGGCCATCCGATACTGAAGCTTTCTTT
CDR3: CSASGPSDTEAFF

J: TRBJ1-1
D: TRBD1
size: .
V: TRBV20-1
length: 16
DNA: TGCAGTGCTAGAGCCGGGACAGGGTGGAGGGACACTGAAGCTTTCTTT
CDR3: CSARAGTGWRDTEAFF

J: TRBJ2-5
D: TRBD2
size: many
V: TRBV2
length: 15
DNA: TGTGCCAGCAGTGCCTCAGCGGGAGCTGGGGAGACCCAGTACTTC
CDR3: CASSASAGAGETQYF

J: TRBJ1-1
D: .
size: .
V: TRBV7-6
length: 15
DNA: TGTGCCAGCAGCCCAGCGGGGGGGAGTGCCACAGAAGCTTTCTTT
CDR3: CASSPAGGSATEAFF

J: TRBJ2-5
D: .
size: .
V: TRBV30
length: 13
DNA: TGTGCCTGGGCCGGGAATCCCCAAGAGACCCAGTACTTC
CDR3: CAWAGNPQETQYF

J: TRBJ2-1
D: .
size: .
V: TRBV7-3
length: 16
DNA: TGTGCCAGCAGCTTGTTGGGTGGTACGACGGCCGATGAGCAGTTCTTC
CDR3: CASSLLGGTTADEQFF

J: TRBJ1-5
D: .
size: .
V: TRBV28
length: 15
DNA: TGTGCCAGCAGTTTATACAGGGATAGCAATCAGCCCCAGCATTTT
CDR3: CASSLYRDSNQPQHF

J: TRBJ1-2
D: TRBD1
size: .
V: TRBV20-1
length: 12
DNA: TGCAGTGCCAAACAGGGGGCCGATGGCTACACCTTC
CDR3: CSAKQGADGYTF

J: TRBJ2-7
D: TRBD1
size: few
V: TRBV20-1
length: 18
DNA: TGCAGTGCTAGAGATCTGAGATTATGGGACAGGAGTCCCTACGAGCAGTACTTC
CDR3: CSARDLRLWDRSPYEQYF

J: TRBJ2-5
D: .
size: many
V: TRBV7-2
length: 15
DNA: TGTGCCAGCAGGGGGGACTCACTCCCGGGAGAGACCCAGTACTTC
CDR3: CASRGDSLPGETQYF

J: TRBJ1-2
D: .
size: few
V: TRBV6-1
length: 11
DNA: TGTGCCAGCGAGCTCCGACTGGGCTACACCTTC
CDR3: CASELRLGYTF

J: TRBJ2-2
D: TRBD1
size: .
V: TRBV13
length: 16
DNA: TGTGCCAGCAGCGACCGGGACAGGGGGAACACCGGGGAGCTGTTTTTT
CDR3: CASSDRDRGNTGELFF

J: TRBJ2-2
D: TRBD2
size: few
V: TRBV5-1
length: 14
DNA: TGCGCCAGCAAGCAGGGACTAGAAGTCGGGGAGCTGTTTTTT
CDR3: CASKQGLEVGELFF

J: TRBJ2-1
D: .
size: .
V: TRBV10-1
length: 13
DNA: TGCGCCAGCAGTGAGTCGGGATCGAATGAGCAGTTCTTC
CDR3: CASSESGSNEQFF

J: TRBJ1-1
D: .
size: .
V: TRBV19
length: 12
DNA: TGTGCCAGTAGTATAGCGGGCCCCCTGGCTTTCTTT
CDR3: CASSIAGPLAFF

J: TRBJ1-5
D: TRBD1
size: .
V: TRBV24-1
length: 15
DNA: TGTGCCACCAGTGACTCAGGGGGCGGTGGACAGCCCCAGCATTTT
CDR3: CATSDSGGGGQPQHF

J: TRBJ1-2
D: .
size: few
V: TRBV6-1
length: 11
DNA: TGTGCCAGCGGACTCGGGGGGGGCTACACCTTC
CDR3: CASGLGGGYTF

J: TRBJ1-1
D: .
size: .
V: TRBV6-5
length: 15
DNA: TGTGCCAGCAGTTACTCTCAGTCCGGGAACACTGAAGCTTTCTTT
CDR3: CASSYSQSGNTEAFF

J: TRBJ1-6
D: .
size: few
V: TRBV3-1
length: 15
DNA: TGTGCCAGCAGCCAAGGGACAGACTATAATTCACCCCTCCACTTT
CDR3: CASSQGTDYNSPLHF

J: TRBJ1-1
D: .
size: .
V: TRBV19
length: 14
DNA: TGTGCCACCAACCAAGGACACCAGAACACTGAAGCTTTCTTT
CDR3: CATNQGHQNTEAFF

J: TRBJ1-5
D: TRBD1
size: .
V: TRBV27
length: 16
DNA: TGTGCCAGCAGTTCTACAGGGGGAGGACAAAATCAGCCCCAGCATTTT
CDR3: CASSSTGGGQNQPQHF

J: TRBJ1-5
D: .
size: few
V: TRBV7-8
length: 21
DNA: TGTGCCAGCAGCTTACTTCGGGGGGGGGGCCCTAAAATATTTCGCAATCAGCCCCAGCATTTT
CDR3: CASSLLRGGGPKIFRNQPQHF

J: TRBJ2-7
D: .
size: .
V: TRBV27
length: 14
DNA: TGTGCCAGCAGTTGGGATAGGGGATCCTACGAGCAGTACTTC
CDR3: CASSWDRGSYEQYF

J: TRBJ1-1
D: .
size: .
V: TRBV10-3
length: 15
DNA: TGTGCCATCAGGAGGGGGAGGGAGGCGAGCACTGAAGCTTTCTTT
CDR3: CAIRRGREASTEAFF

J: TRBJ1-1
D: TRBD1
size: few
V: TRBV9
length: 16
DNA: TGTGCCAGCAGCGTAGCTTGGGACAGGGGAGGCACTGAAGCTTTCTTT
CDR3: CASSVAWDRGGTEAFF